This is a list of T cell receptor beta chains from one sample in a study of blood T cell repertoires in COVID-19. Libraries were prepared by immunoSEQ multiplex PCR; TCRdb keeps only in-frame clonotypes and omits some of them. The sample has roughly 360,000 clones; roughly 88% are singletons. Sample: PBMCs or T cells enriched from blood (not recorded which). The receptors come from a woman between 25 and 40 years old with acute COVID-19. CDR3s include the opening cysteine and the closing phenylalanine or tryptophan. A D gene is named only where the DNA matches it firmly. Where a row states a size, it is once, few, many or the class of an expanded clone; other rows omit it.

TRBJ2-1 TRBD1 TRBV7-2 NA CASRKTGGNEQFF TGTGCCAGCAGGAAGACAGGGGGCAATGAGCAGTTCTTC
TRBJ2-2 TRBD2 TRBV27 NA CASGTSSNTGELFF TGTGCCAGCGGGACTAGCAGCAACACCGGGGAGCTGTTTTTT
TRBJ2-5 TRBD2 TRBV7-7 NA CASSLPGGGTQYF TGTGCCAGCAGCTTGCCGGGAGGTGGGACCCAGTACTTC
TRBJ2-3 NA TRBV7-9 NA CASIYDIHTDTQYF TGTGCCAGCATCTATGACATCCACACAGATACGCAGTATTTT
TRBJ2-7 NA TRBV6-4 NA CASSLTGKDEQYF TGTGCCAGCAGTTTAACAGGGAAGGACGAGCAGTACTTC
TRBJ1-5 NA TRBV2 NA CASSLPTASGTVGQPQHF TGTGCCAGCAGTCTGCCTACCGCCTCCGGGACTGTAGGGCAGCCCCAGCATTTT
TRBJ1-2 NA TRBV5-6 NA CASSFEDGYTF TGTGCCAGCAGCTTTGAGGATGGCTACACCTTC
TRBJ2-2 TRBD2 TRBV9 NA CASSELAGAFRPGELFF TGTGCCAGCAGTGAACTAGCGGGGGCCTTTCGACCCGGGGAGCTGTTTTTT
TRBJ1-5 NA TRBV4-3 NA CASSQETGRDQPQHF TGCGCCAGCAGCCAAGAAACGGGGAGAGATCAGCCCCAGCATTTT
TRBJ2-3 NA TRBV27 once CASSPGDLTDTQYF TGTGCCAGCAGTCCGGGAGACCTCACAGATACGCAGTATTTT
TRBJ1-5 NA TRBV7-9 NA CASSLSGSNSNQPQHF TGTGCCAGCAGCTTATCGGGGTCAAATAGCAATCAGCCCCAGCATTTT
TRBJ1-5 NA TRBV5-8 NA CASSLAGGGQPQHF TGTGCCAGCAGCTTGGCCGGGGGGGGTCAGCCCCAGCATTTT
TRBJ1-5 NA TRBV11-2 NA CASSFFKAGGNQPQHF TGTGCCAGCAGCTTCTTTAAGGCGGGGGGCAATCAGCCCCAGCATTTT
TRBJ1-2 TRBD1 TRBV30 few CAWSDLDRVNGYTF TGTGCCTGGAGTGACCTCGACAGGGTGAATGGCTACACCTTC
TRBJ2-7 TRBD1 TRBV10-2 NA CASSEWMSRQGSYEQYF TGCGCCAGCAGTGAGTGGATGTCCCGACAGGGCTCCTACGAGCAGTACTTC
TRBJ2-1 NA TRBV6-5 NA CASSYSGRNEQFF TGTGCCAGCAGTTACTCAGGGAGGAATGAGCAGTTCTTC
TRBJ2-1 NA TRBV7-3 NA CASSSLSSYNEQFF TGTGCCAGCAGCTCCCTCTCCTCCTACAATGAGCAGTTCTTC
TRBJ1-1 NA TRBV3-1/TRBV3-2 NA CASSQQGGAFF TGTGCCAGCAGCCAACAGGGAGGGGCTTTCTTT
TRBJ1-2 TRBD1 TRBV4-1 NA CASSQVSRQGYVRDYGYTF TGCGCCAGCAGCCAGGTTTCCAGACAGGGGTATGTGAGGGACTATGGCTACACCTTC
TRBJ1-1 NA TRBV6-5 NA CASSPRQKGDFEAFF TGTGCCAGCAGTCCGCGACAGAAAGGGGACTTTGAAGCTTTCTTT
TRBJ1-3 NA TRBV30 NA CAWSVRSGPGNTIYF TGTGCCTGGAGTGTACGATCAGGGCCTGGAAACACCATATATTTT
TRBJ1-4 NA TRBV7-9 NA CASSLVGPNGLFF TGTGCCAGCAGCTTAGTAGGTCCCAACGGGCTGTTTTTT
TRBJ1-1 NA TRBV5-1 NA CASSLTANTEAFF TGCGCCAGCAGCTTGACTGCGAACACTGAAGCTTTCTTT
TRBJ1-2 NA TRBV5-4 NA CASSLGHGYTF TGTGCCAGCAGCTTGGGGCATGGCTACACCTTC
TRBJ2-3 TRBD2 TRBV18 NA CASSPIAGGSSSTDTQYF TGTGCCAGCTCACCTATAGCGGGGGGATCTTCTAGCACAGATACGCAGTATTTT
TRBJ2-7 TRBD1 TRBV5-1 NA CASSPRDSLYEQYF TGCGCCAGCAGCCCGAGGGACAGCCTCTACGAGCAGTACTTC
TRBJ1-4 TRBD1 TRBV27 NA CASSLQGGGNEKLFF TGTGCCAGCAGTCTACAAGGGGGCGGTAATGAAAAACTGTTTTTT
TRBJ1-6 NA TRBV2 NA CASSRSGIGNSPLHF TGTGCCAGCAGTCGGTCGGGGATTGGGAATTCACCCCTCCACTTT
TRBJ1-2 NA TRBV11-2 NA CASSEMQGPYGYTF TGTGCCAGCAGCGAAATGCAGGGCCCCTATGGCTACACCTTC
TRBJ2-7 NA TRBV9 NA CASSVSPGFTYEQYF TGTGCCAGCAGCGTAAGCCCGGGGTTCACCTACGAGCAGTACTTC
TRBJ2-1 TRBD2 TRBV7-8 NA CASSLARGNEQFF TGTGCCAGCAGCTTAGCGCGGGGGAATGAGCAGTTCTTC
TRBJ2-7 NA TRBV2 NA CASSEIGNSFYEQYF TGTGCCAGCAGTGAAATCGGGAACAGCTTCTACGAGCAGTACTTC
TRBJ2-7 NA TRBV6-4 once CASRLGGRGPYEQYF TGTGCCAGCAGACTCGGGGGGCGGGGGCCCTACGAGCAGTACTTC
TRBJ1-2 NA TRBV6-5 NA CASSYPQDGGYGYTF TGTGCCAGCAGTTACCCACAGGATGGTGGCTATGGCTACACCTTC
TRBJ2-5 NA TRBV18 NA CASSPTRTALQETQYF TGTGCCAGCTCACCCACAAGGACAGCGCTCCAAGAGACCCAGTACTTC
TRBJ1-4 NA TRBV5-1 NA CASSLIPGNEKLFF TGCGCCAGCAGCTTAATCCCGGGGAATGAAAAACTGTTTTTT
TRBJ1-5 TRBD1 TRBV29-1 NA CSVLDRGSNQPQHF TGCAGCGTATTGGACAGGGGGTCAAATCAGCCCCAGCATTTT
TRBJ1-4 NA TRBV6-5 NA CASRPTPATNEKLFF TGTGCCAGCAGGCCGACACCCGCAACTAATGAAAAACTGTTTTTT
TRBJ2-1 TRBD1 TRBV30 NA CAWSAPETGGNNEQFF TGTGCCTGGAGTGCTCCAGAGACAGGGGGGAACAATGAGCAGTTCTTC
TRBJ1-2 NA TRBV7-2 NA CASSPSLSYGYTF TGTGCCAGCAGCCCCTCGCTTAGCTATGGCTACACCTTC
TRBJ2-5 NA TRBV7-8 NA CASSKQPQETQYF TGTGCCAGCAGCAAACAGCCCCAAGAGACCCAGTACTTC
TRBJ1-2 TRBD1 TRBV4-3 NA CASSQGAGQGTSYGYTF TGCGCCAGCAGCCAAGGGGCAGGACAGGGGACCTCCTATGGCTACACCTTC
TRBJ1-2 TRBD1 TRBV28 NA CASSLSDRGLGYTF TGTGCCAGCAGTTTATCGGACAGGGGGCTTGGCTACACCTTC
TRBJ1-3 NA TRBV5-5 NA CASSLGPRGENTIYF TGTGCCAGCAGCTTGGGCCCCAGGGGAGAAAACACCATATATTTT
TRBJ1-1 TRBD1 TRBV18 NA CASSQSTGVSTEAFF TGTGCCAGCTCACAATCGACAGGGGTGAGCACTGAAGCTTTCTTT
TRBJ2-1 TRBD2 TRBV5-6 NA CASSPGLEVHEQFF TGTGCCAGCAGCCCGGGACTAGAAGTCCATGAGCAGTTCTTC
TRBJ1-1 TRBD1 TRBV12-3/TRBV12-4 NA CASTLGTGTEAFF TGTGCCAGCACCCTGGGGACAGGCACTGAAGCTTTCTTT
TRBJ1-4 NA TRBV19 NA CASIASHNEKLFF TGTGCCAGTATTGCAAGCCATAATGAAAAACTGTTTTTT
TRBJ2-7 NA TRBV5-1 NA CASRVADSYEQYF TGCGCCAGCAGGGTCGCAGACTCCTACGAGCAGTACTTC
TRBJ2-2 TRBD1 TRBV5-4 NA CASRGQGGAGELFF TGTGCCAGCAGAGGACAGGGTGGTGCCGGGGAGCTGTTTTTT
TRBJ2-1 TRBD1 TRBV18 NA CASSRQGALYNEQFF TGTGCCAGCTCACGGCAGGGGGCGCTCTACAATGAGCAGTTCTTC
TRBJ2-1 NA TRBV24-1 NA CATSPGSWGEQFF TGTGCCACCAGCCCGGGGAGTTGGGGTGAGCAGTTCTTC
TRBJ1-4 NA TRBV7-7 NA CASSFAPGQGTTNEKLFF TGTGCCAGCAGCTTCGCCCCGGGACAAGGGACAACTAATGAAAAACTGTTTTTT